What follows is one T cell receptor beta chain and its context. Its recognized antigen is unknown. Within one base of it there is no much larger clone, and no base qualities were kept. This sample stems from a study of identifying expanded T cells in peripheral blood (dated by TCRdb to about 2019). Describing the broader study: Technical replicates were generated by sequencing separate aliquots of the same genomic DNA pool, with four replicates compared pairwise. Paper-wide results and their limitations: Variance in clone template counts between roughly 2-week samples significantly increased with total template count across all healthy donors. About 1.1 differentially abundant clones were flagged by the binomial model between technical replicates, whereas about 15 and 18 were flagged over two weeks and four weeks, respectively. The authors expected that biological variance in healthy repertoires might rise further over much longer intervals, such as months to years. Both the number of clones called differentially abundant and the false-positive rate were significantly reduced by the beta-binomial model across all healthy-donor time intervals.

During the collection period, no immune events, such as infections, were documented for the healthy donors. To calibrate time-dependent variance in a beta-binomial model of T-cell clone differential abundance, blood repertoires from healthy donors were used as a training cohort. The training cohort comprised approximately 10 healthy donors, 3 female and 7 male. On average the donors were 43 years old, and their ages spanned roughly 29 to 64 years. Obtained from a commercial supplier, whole blood was collected from each healthy donor at three time points set approximately two weeks apart. For immunosequencing, genomic DNA was extracted from whole blood that had not been sorted. TCRbeta CDR3 regions were profiled by bias-controlled multiplex PCR amplification of genomic DNA with the immunoSEQ Assay. Concerning the study's data processing: To quantify the absolute abundance of each unique TCRbeta CDR3 region, the sequences were collapsed and filtered. Two models were used to test differential abundance: a binomial model (Fisher-equivalent) and a beta-binomial model that adds time-dependent variance fitted from healthy donors. Any clone with fewer than 5 combined templates was excluded, and a clone was called differentially abundant if its Benjamini-Hochberg FDR was below 0.01. Using the form v = (b*log(k)+a)^2, the beta-binomial variance was modeled as a function of the total template count across the two samples. The clones in this table, taken by TCRdb from immuneACCESS, are in-frame only. Not every clone is retained; where verified, under half of the shortfall comes from an unresolved V gene, and the cause of the rest is unknown. The V and J calls and clone size come from that table; D and trimming were worked out from the DNA. This sample lists 70,000 or so clones; roughly nine tenths were detected once. The ten top clones hold more than 2.5% of the sample.

Sequencing was performed on blood. This TCR came from a person between 18 and 69 years old in good health.

In nucleotides, the sequence is TGTGCCAGCAGTGGGCGGGGTCTCGAGCAGTACTTC. It is translated as CASSGRGLEQYF. The rearrangement joined TRBV6-1 to TRBJ2-7; 6 matching bases give a weak D call of TRBD2. CDR3 length: 12 amino acids, cysteine to phenylalanine. Just CDR3 DNA is preserved here, 36 bases in frame from base 1. V gives up 4 bases and J gives up 6 bases, and the segment between their germline ends measures 10 bases. Based on the germline V gene, the CDR1 and CDR2 sequences are MNHNS and SASEGT.